The 9 T cell receptor beta chains below all came from one sample that was sequenced in a study of cytomegalovirus exposure and HLA in healthy donors. A multiplex PCR was run with 60 Vbeta primers and 13 Jbeta primers. Data came from immunoSEQ multiplex PCR; TCRdb stores just in-frame clones and leaves some out. There are some 130,000 clones in the sample; around 81% occur only once, and about 0.75% lies in the top ten. The specimen was PBMCs. The receptors shown here come from a man aged 18-30 years in good health and CMV-seronegative.

The V and J genes are TRBV7-9 and TRBJ1-2; TRBD1 aligns across 7 bases. Per germline, CDR1 SEHNR and CDR2 FQNEAQ (reference sequence). V dropped 3 bases and J dropped 1; count of bases not matched to a gene: 14. The CDR3 spans 18 residues. This CDR3 is CASSFGSGQRLNNYGYTF. The CDR3 DNA is TGTGCCAGCAGCTTCGGGTCGGGACAGCGATTAAATAACTATGGCTACACCTTC.

This clone was detected only a few times. Other DNA sequences in the same sample also yield this CDR3. The rearrangement uses TRBV25-1 and TRBJ1-1; D unclear. The germline gives CDR1 MGHDK, CDR2 SYGVNS. This CDR3 contains 11 residues. The V and J ends lost 5 bases and 5 bases respectively, with 6 bases between them. This CDR3 reads CASSRGTEAFF. Here the CDR3 DNA reads TGTGCCAGCAGTCGAGGTACTGAAGCTTTCTTT.

V and J are TRBV7-2 and TRBJ2-7, with 7 bases lining up with TRBD2. The V gene end was trimmed by 5 bases and the J gene end by 3 bases; junction bases not matched to a gene: 7. CDR1 and CDR2 from the germline V gene are SGHTA and FQGNSA. This CDR3 has 14 amino acids. Here the CDR3 reads CASSPHSGGYEQYF. The CDR3 DNA reads as TGTGCCAGCAGCCCTCATTCGGGGGGCTACGAGCAGTACTTC.

The chain couples TRBV19 to TRBJ1-1; a weak D match, TRBD1 (5 bases). Trimming took off 4 bases at V and 2 bases at J, with 8 bases between the two ends. Germline CDR1 LNHDA, CDR2 SQIVND (reference sequence). The CDR3 spans 13 residues. CDR3 sequence reads: CASSKTGNTEAFF. Written as DNA, the CDR3 is TGTGCCAGTAGTAAAACAGGAAACACTGAAGCTTTCTTT.

The rearrangement uses TRBV19 and TRBJ1-1; 7 nucleotides match TRBD1. The CDR3 contains 17 residues. With 3 bases clipped from V and 3 bases from J, the junction kept 13 bases outside the gene matches. Germline V gene sequence: CDR1 LNHDA, CDR2 SQIVND (reference sequence). The CDR3 sequence is CASSIPPGAGGYTEAFF. The DNA for the CDR3 is TGTGCCAGTAGTATCCCCCCTGGGGCAGGGGGGTACACTGAAGCTTTCTTT.

This clone showed up just once. The chain links TRBV7-9 to TRBJ2-7; D possibly corresponds to TRBD1 (5 bases). There are 14 residues in the CDR3. With 6 bases removed from V and 0 bases from J, the gap between germline ends came to 12 bases. In germline, CDR1 is SEHNR, CDR2 FQNEAQ (reference sequence). CDR3 in DNA: TGTGCCAGCAGTACAACAGGTAGCTCCTACGAGCAGTACTTC. Encoded protein: CASSTTGSSYEQYF.

The chain is built from TRBV19 and TRBJ2-7, with TRBD1 matching 10 bases. CDR3 length: 14 amino acids. Germline V gene data show CDR1 as LNHDA and CDR2 as SQIVND (reference sequence). Germline trimming cut 6 bases from V and 0 bases from J; bases unmatched to any gene: 2. For the CDR3, the DNA is TGTGCCAGTAGCCGGGACAGGGGCTCCTACGAGCAGTACTTC. It specifies CASSRDRGSYEQYF.

V gene TRBV29-1 combines with J gene TRBJ1-2; 9 positions match TRBD1. Germline V gives CDR1 SQVTM, CDR2 ANQGSEA. V trimming: 6 bases; J trimming: 2 bases; junction bases outside the gene matches: 7. The CDR3 totals 14 residues. In DNA, the CDR3 is TGCAGCGTCGCGTCCGGGACAGGGAACTATGGCTACACCTTC. It is translated as CSVASGTGNYGYTF.

This clone was observed a handful of times. The chain carries TRBV28 and TRBJ2-1; D is unresolved. CDR3 size: 14 residues. Between the trimmed V and J ends, which lost 5 bases and 5 bases, there was a span of 13 bases. Germline V lookup: CDR1 MDHEN, CDR2 SYDVKM. The CDR3 loop reads CASSQPTLNNEQFF. In nucleotides, the CDR3 is TGTGCCAGCAGTCAGCCCACACTAAACAATGAGCAGTTCTTC.